The 27 T cell receptor beta chains below all came from one sample that was sequenced in a study of cytomegalovirus exposure and HLA in healthy donors. Amplification used 60 Vbeta primers and 13 Jbeta primers. Profiling relied on immunoSEQ multiplex PCR, and the TCRdb table lists in-frame clones only, not all of them. The data show about 130,000 clones, 80% seen once. The source material was PBMCs. Source of these receptors: a man between 35 and 55 years old in good health and CMV-seronegative.

V and J are TRBV10-1 and TRBJ1-5; maybe TRBD1 (6 bases). CDR3 length: 13 amino acids. Germline CDR1 is WNHNN and CDR2 is SYGVQD (reference sequence). Trimming stripped 10 bases from V and 3 bases from J, with 13 bases between. The CDR3 loop reads CAKLEGHNQPQHF. CDR3 nucleotides: TGCGCCAAGCTAGAGGGACACAATCAGCCCCAGCATTTT.

This clone has a handful of counts. The rearrangement links TRBV5-1 to TRBJ2-7; D remains ambiguous. In germline, CDR1 is SGHRS, CDR2 YFSETQ. V was trimmed by 0 bases and J by 7 bases, leaving 14 bases between them. CDR3 length equals 14 residues. The CDR3 nucleotides read TGCGCCAGCAGCTTGGGCACGCTCGGAGTAGAGCAGTACTTC. It translates to CASSLGTLGVEQYF.

The chain couples TRBV5-1 to TRBJ2-1, with 13 bases that match TRBD2. The trim removed 2 bases at V and 10 bases at J, leaving 9 bases unmatched. CDR1 is SGHRS and CDR2 is YFSETQ in the germline V gene. This CDR3 contains 16 residues. The CDR3 region is CASSFLTSGGDLEQFF. The CDR3 DNA follows: TGCGCCAGCAGCTTCCTAACTAGCGGGGGGGATCTCGAGCAGTTCTTC. Variable domain in full (rest from reference TRBV5-1 and TRBJ2-1): KAGVTQTPRYLIKTRGQQVTLSCSPISGHRSVSWYQQTPGQGLQFLFEYFSETQRNKGNFPGRFSGRQFSNSRSEMNVSTLELGDSALYLCASSFLTSGGDLEQFFGPGTRLTVL.

V is TRBV6-1 and J is TRBJ2-1, with a possible D match to TRBD2 (6 bases). Trimming cost V 6 bases and J 0 bases, with 12 bases left between them. CDR3 length: 15 residues. Germline values: CDR1 MNHNS, CDR2 SASEGT. The CDR3 is CASSLAPSSYNEQFF. DNA of the CDR3: TGTGCCAGCAGCCTAGCGCCTAGCTCCTACAATGAGCAGTTCTTC.

V and J are TRBV4-1 and TRBJ2-1; the match to TRBD2 covers 10 bases. This CDR3 spans 16 amino acids. Germline assignment: CDR1 MGHRA and CDR2 YSYEKL. V lost 4 bases, J lost 3 bases, and 6 bases stayed unmatched. The CDR3 is CASSRGLAEFYNEQFF. CDR3 sequence (DNA): TGCGCCAGCAGCCGCGGACTAGCGGAGTTCTACAATGAGCAGTTCTTC.

The chain uses TRBV5-1 and TRBJ2-5; 13 bases map to TRBD2. V was clipped by 4 bases and J by 1 base; unmatched bases: 4. Per the germline V gene, CDR1 is SGHRS and CDR2 is YFSETQ. There are 16 residues in the CDR3. The CDR3 reads CASSIRTSGSQETQYF. In DNA, the CDR3 is TGCGCCAGCAGCATCAGGACTAGCGGGAGCCAAGAGACCCAGTACTTC.

This chain uses TRBV6-1 with TRBJ2-5, with D uncertain. Germline values: CDR1 MNHNS, CDR2 SASEGT. Deletions cut 10 bases from V and 6 bases from J, with 6 bases between. CDR3 size: 9 residues. In nucleotides, the CDR3 is TGTGCCACCCCCAAGACCCAGTACTTC. As protein: CATPKTQYF.

V and J are TRBV29-1 and TRBJ2-1, with TRBD2 as a possible D gene (5 bases). Between the trimmed V and J ends, which lost 5 bases and 2 bases, there was a span of 10 bases. This CDR3 has 13 amino acids. CDR1 and CDR2 (germline): SQVTM, ANQGSEA. The CDR3 loop is CSVSSGAYNEQFF. DNA for the CDR3: TGCAGCGTTTCCAGCGGCGCCTACAATGAGCAGTTCTTC.

The V call is TRBV30, the J call TRBJ1-2; D is unresolved. The CDR3 is 11 amino acids. Per the germline V gene, CDR1 is GTSNPN and CDR2 is SVGIG (reference sequence). The ends were cut back, 2 bases at V and 8 bases at J, with 9 bases in the middle. CDR3 bases: TGTGCCTGGAGTATGGGTAGCGGCTACACCTTC. The encoded protein is CAWSMGSGYTF.

J is TRBJ2-7 and V is TRBV6-5; maybe TRBD1 (7 bases). CDR1 and CDR2 from the germline V gene are MNHEY and SVGAGI. V was trimmed by 0 bases and J by 3 bases, leaving 12 bases between them. There are 15 residues in the CDR3. The CDR3, as DNA: TGTGCCAGCAGTTACTCCGCAGGGGGAGGCTACGAGCAGTACTTC. Protein: CASSYSAGGGYEQYF.

The rearrangement links TRBV18 to TRBJ1-1; TRBD1 matches at 7 bases. V lost 6 bases to trimming and J lost 5 bases; unmatched junction nucleotides: 3. In germline, CDR1 is KGHSH, CDR2 LQKENI. The CDR3 has 12 amino acids. The CDR3 coding sequence is TGTGCCAGCTCGCCGGGACAGACTGAAGCTTTCTTT. Residues: CASSPGQTEAFF.

The chain couples TRBV6-1 to TRBJ2-7, with D maybe TRBD1 (5 bases). CDR1 and CDR2 (germline): MNHNS, SASEGT. The length of the CDR3 is 11 residues. Trimming left V 8 bases short and J 8 bases short, with 13 bases between. The CDR3 region has the DNA TGTGCCAGCGGGCAGGGTGAACAGCAGTACTTC. Translation gives CASGQGEQQYF.

The chain joins TRBV28 to TRBJ2-1; no definite D call. There are 12 residues in the CDR3. V was pared by 6 bases and J by 6 bases, with 9 bases between. Per the germline V gene, CDR1 is MDHEN and CDR2 is SYDVKM. CDR3 loop: CASRGSSNEQFF. CDR3 in DNA: TGTGCCAGCAGGGGCAGCTCCAATGAGCAGTTCTTC.

The chain links TRBV19 to TRBJ1-1; possible D gene TRBD1, 6 bases. The V end lost 6 bases, the J end lost 1 base, and 15 bases lay between the germline ends. The CDR3 spans 15 residues. CDR1 is LNHDA and CDR2 is SQIVND in the germline V gene (reference sequence). CDR3 region: CASRDWGGKNTEAFF. In DNA, the CDR3 is TGTGCCAGTAGAGATTGGGGGGGCAAGAACACTGAAGCTTTCTTT.

This clone appeared once. The chain employs TRBV19 and TRBJ1-5; 8 positions agree with TRBD1. The trim removed 7 bases at V and 1 base at J, leaving 6 bases unmatched. This CDR3 is built from 15 residues. CDR1 and CDR2 from the germline V gene are LNHDA and SQIVND (reference sequence). The DNA for the CDR3 is TGTGCCAGTAAGACAGGGGACGTGAGCAATCAGCCCCAGCATTTT. It yields the protein CASKTGDVSNQPQHF.

The V call is TRBV6-6, the J call TRBJ2-1; 13 positions agree with TRBD2. This CDR3 is 16 amino acids long. After removal of 5 bases from V and 4 bases from J, the junction contained 5 bases not matched to a gene. In germline, CDR1 is MNHNY, CDR2 SVGAGI (reference sequence). The chain's CDR3 is CASSRLAGGRYNEQFF. The CDR3 DNA reads TGTGCCAGCAGTAGACTAGCGGGAGGCCGTTACAATGAGCAGTTCTTC.

This chain connects TRBV5-1 to TRBJ2-3, with TRBD1 identical over 7 bases. The V segment lost 1 base and the J segment 4 bases; nucleotides outside the gene matches: 9. CDR1 and CDR2 (germline): SGHRS, YFSETQ. CDR3 length: 16 amino acids. The CDR3 DNA reads as TGCGCCAGCAGCTTGCTGGGGACAGTAACAGCAGATACGCAGTATTTT. Residues: CASSLLGTVTADTQYF.

CDR3 sequence reads: CAISAGQGQAGANVLTF. The CDR3 DNA sequence: TGTGCCATCAGTGCCGGACAGGGGCAGGCTGGGGCCAACGTCCTGACTTTC. The chain is built from TRBV10-3 and TRBJ2-6; 9 bases match TRBD1. V shed 4 bases, J shed 2 bases, and the junction held 6 bases outside the gene matches. Looked up from germline, CDR1 is ENHRY and CDR2 is SYGVKD. The CDR3 has 17 residues.

The CDR3 DNA follows: TGTGCCAGCATCGACCCGGACTTCCGTTACGAGCAGTACTTC. This codes for CASIDPDFRYEQYF. The rearrangement joins TRBV2 to TRBJ2-7, with D possibly matching TRBD2 (5 bases). The length of the CDR3 is 14 residues. CDR1 is SNHLY and CDR2 is FYNNEI in the germline V gene. The V end lost 7 bases, the J end lost 4 bases, and 17 bases lay between the germline ends.

V is TRBV30 and J is TRBJ1-2; tentative D call: TRBD1 (6 bases). In germline, CDR1 is GTSNPN, CDR2 SVGIG (reference sequence). This CDR3 region has 15 residues. Trimming cost V 0 bases and J 4 bases, with 15 bases left between them. The CDR3 reads CAWSVKSGGPYGYTF. The CDR3 DNA sequence: TGTGCCTGGAGTGTTAAATCCGGGGGGCCCTATGGCTACACCTTC. Using reference TRBV30 and TRBJ1-2 for the parts outside the CDR3, the full variable domain is SQTIHQWPATLVQPVGSPLSLECTVEGTSNPNLYWYRQAAGRGLQLLFYSVGIGQISSEVPQNLSASRPQDRQFILSSKKLLLSDSGFYLCAWSVKSGGPYGYTFGSGTRLTVV.

V usage is TRBV4-1 and J usage is TRBJ1-6, with D hard to call. The germline V gene encodes CDR1 MGHRA and CDR2 YSYEKL. The CDR3 runs 15 residues. Trimming shortened V by 1 base and J by 9 bases, and 13 bases separated the two germline ends. This CDR3 reads CASSQGSLSVSPLHF. In DNA, the CDR3 is TGCGCCAGCAGCCAAGGGTCCCTCAGCGTTTCACCCCTCCACTTT.

The chain combines TRBV30 with TRBJ2-3; 9 positions match TRBD2. The V gene end was trimmed by 5 bases and the J gene end by 1 base; junction bases not matched to a gene: 4. The CDR3 is 14 residues long. Germline CDR1 reads GTSNPN; CDR2 reads SVGIG (reference sequence). The CDR3 nucleotides read TGTGCCTGGGGGCTAGCGGGACGCACAGATACGCAGTATTTT. Amino acids: CAWGLAGRTDTQYF.

The chain carries TRBV20-1 and TRBJ1-2, with TRBD1 as a possible D gene (6 bases). CDR1 DFQATT and CDR2 SNEGSKA come from the germline V gene (reference sequence). There are 10 residues in the CDR3. CDR3 sequence reads: CPGVNYGYTF. In DNA form, the CDR3 reads TGCCCAGGGGTGAACTATGGCTACACCTTC.

The genes are TRBV28 and TRBJ2-1; 9 bases match TRBD2. The CDR3 loop spans 13 amino acids. V lost 6 bases and J lost 6; bases outside the gene matches: 3. Per the germline V gene, CDR1 is MDHEN and CDR2 is SYDVKM. CDR3 protein: CASRLSGGNEQFF. The CDR3 nucleotides are TGTGCCAGCAGGCTTAGCGGGGGCAATGAGCAGTTCTTC.

This clone was seen a few times. The V call is TRBV10-3, the J call TRBJ1-3; no definite D call. V lost 2 bases, J lost 0 bases, and 5 bases lay in between. Germline loops: CDR1 ENHRY, CDR2 SYGVKD. This CDR3 contains 14 residues. For the CDR3, the DNA is TGTGCCATCAGTGAGGTCATCTCTGGAAACACCATATATTTT. It is translated as CAISEVISGNTIYF.

The V call is TRBV28, the J call TRBJ2-5, with 10 bases lining up with TRBD1. From germline, CDR1 is MDHEN and CDR2 SYDVKM. The CDR3 loop spans 13 amino acids. The V gene end was trimmed by 6 bases and the J gene end by 7 bases; junction bases not matched to a gene: 5. The CDR3 loop reads CASSSDRGVTQYF. CDR3 sequence (DNA): TGTGCCAGCAGCTCGGACAGGGGGGTGACCCAGTACTTC.

The gene calls are TRBV30 and TRBJ2-2; D possibly corresponds to TRBD2 (6 bases). Trimming stripped 2 bases from V and 7 bases from J, with 20 bases between. Germline V gene sequence: CDR1 GTSNPN, CDR2 SVGIG (reference sequence). The CDR3 totals 16 residues. The CDR3 DNA reads as TGTGCCTGGAGTCTCCATTCCGGGATGCGGGGCGGGGAGCTGTTTTTT. It encodes CAWSLHSGMRGGELFF.